A selection of T cell receptor beta chains follows, all from one sample in a study of blood T cell repertoires in COVID-19. This table comes from immunoSEQ multiplex PCR, and its TCRdb copy is limited to in-frame clones, with some not included. The sample records hundreds of thousands of clones, 70% to 90% being singletons. Sequenced: peripheral blood. The receptor set was obtained from an older woman with COVID-19, enrolled during active disease. The CDR3 runs from the conserved cysteine through the conserved F or W. D genes are given only for firm matches. Not all rows give a size; the values are once, few, many and, for expanded clones, a class.

>TRBV4-1|.|.|TRBJ2-3
CASSQRTDGRTDTQYF
TGCGCCAGCAGCCAGAGGACAGACGGACGCACAGATACGCAGTATTTT
>TRBV3-1/TRBV3-2|.|.|TRBJ2-3
CASSGQITDTQYF
TGTGCCAGCAGTGGGCAGATCACAGATACGCAGTATTTT
>TRBV6-5|once|.|TRBJ1-5
CASSYGAGGQPQHF
TGTGCCAGCAGTTACGGAGCCGGAGGACAGCCCCAGCATTTT
>TRBV12-5|few|.|TRBJ1-1
CASGQGSHTEAFF
TGTGCTAGTGGCCAGGGATCCCACACTGAAGCTTTCTTT
>TRBV18|once|TRBD1|TRBJ1-2
CASSQGARGYTF
TGTGCCAGCTCACAGGGGGCGCGGGGCTACACCTTC
>TRBV4-1|.|.|TRBJ2-5
CASSQVFPETQYF
TGCGCCAGCAGCCAAGTTTTCCCGGAGACCCAGTACTTC
>TRBV18|.|TRBD2|TRBJ2-3
CASSPLSGGRGDTQYF
TGTGCCAGCTCACCACTGAGCGGGGGACGAGGGGATACGCAGTATTTT
>TRBV27|.|.|TRBJ2-5
CASSLSRGLQETQYF
TGTGCCAGCAGTTTATCCCGGGGACTCCAAGAGACCCAGTACTTC
>TRBV6-4|.|.|TRBJ2-2
CASSEGVSTGELFF
TGTGCCAGCAGTGAGGGAGTTTCCACCGGGGAGCTGTTTTTT
>TRBV4-1|.|.|TRBJ2-1
CASSQGPGDSYNEQFF
TGCGCCAGCAGCCAAGGCCCGGGAGACTCCTACAATGAGCAGTTCTTC
>TRBV5-1|.|TRBD1|TRBJ1-2
CASSLGQAVKLGYTF
TGCGCCAGCAGCCTAGGACAGGCCGTAAAGTTGGGCTACACCTTC
>TRBV5-1|.|TRBD2|TRBJ2-1
CASSLVPGGAYNEQFF
TGCGCCAGCAGCTTGGTCCCGGGGGGGGCCTACAATGAGCAGTTCTTC